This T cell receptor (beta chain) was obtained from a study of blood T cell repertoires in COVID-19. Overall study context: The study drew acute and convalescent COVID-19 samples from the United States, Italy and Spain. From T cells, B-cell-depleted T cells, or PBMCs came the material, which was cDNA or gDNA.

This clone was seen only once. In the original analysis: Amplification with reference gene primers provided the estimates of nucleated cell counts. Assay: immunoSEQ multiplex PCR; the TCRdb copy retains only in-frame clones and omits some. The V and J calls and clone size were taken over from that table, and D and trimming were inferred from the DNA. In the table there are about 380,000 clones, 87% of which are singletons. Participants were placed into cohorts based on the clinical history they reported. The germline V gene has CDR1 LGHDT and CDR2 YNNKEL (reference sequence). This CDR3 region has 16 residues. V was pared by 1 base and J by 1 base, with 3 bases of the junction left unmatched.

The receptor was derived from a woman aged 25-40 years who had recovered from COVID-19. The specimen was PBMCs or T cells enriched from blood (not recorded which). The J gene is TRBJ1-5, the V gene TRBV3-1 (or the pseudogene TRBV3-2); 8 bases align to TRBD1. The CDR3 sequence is CASSQGTGLSNQPQHF. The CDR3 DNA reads TGTGCCAGCAGCCAAGGGACAGGGTTGAGCAATCAGCCCCAGCATTTT.